This TCR beta chain came from a study of blood T cell repertoires in COVID-19. Study context: Spain, Italy and the United States supplied samples that represented acute and convalescent COVID-19.

Unmatched junction bases numbered 3, after V lost 6 bases and J lost 1 base. Germline V CDR1 and CDR2: MDHEN, SYDVKM. The CDR3 extends over 14 amino acids. Two consecutive negative NP/OP PCR tests, clearance, or resolved symptoms defined Cohort 3 recovery. Some clones are missing from TCRdb's copy, which holds only in-frame ones; the method was immunoSEQ multiplex PCR. The table lists more than 300,000 clones, roughly nine tenths of them singletons. Sequencing used PBMCs or T cells enriched from blood (not recorded which). V gene TRBV28 combines with J gene TRBJ1-1; 9 positions agree with TRBD1. The receptor's source is a woman in her 30s who had recovered from COVID-19. The CDR3 DNA follows: TGTGCCAGCAGATGGACAGGGGCGAACACTGAAGCTTTCTTT. Translation: CASRWTGANTEAFF.